The sequence of this T cell receptor beta chain was determined in a study of blood T cell repertoires in COVID-19. TCRdb's table, derived via immunoSEQ multiplex PCR, lists solely in-frame clones and lacks some. The sample includes about 330,000 clones, around nine tenths of them seen just once. The CDR3 totals 14 residues. V shed 4 bases and J 6 bases; nucleotides not matched to a gene: 5. Germline values: CDR1 MGHDK, CDR2 SYGVNS. Individuals drawn from 20 to 30 US areas were about 18 to 90 years old. Assignment of participants to cohorts was predicated upon participant-reported clinical history. Sequences were obtained from PBMCs or T cells enriched from blood (not recorded which). The V gene is TRBV25-1, the J gene TRBJ1-5; 8 positions match TRBD1. The receptor comes from a woman aged 25 to 39 who had recovered from COVID-19. CDR3 nucleotides: TGTGCCAGCAGTGGACAGGGGAGTAGTCAGCCCCAGCATTTT. Its translation is CASSGQGSSQPQHF.